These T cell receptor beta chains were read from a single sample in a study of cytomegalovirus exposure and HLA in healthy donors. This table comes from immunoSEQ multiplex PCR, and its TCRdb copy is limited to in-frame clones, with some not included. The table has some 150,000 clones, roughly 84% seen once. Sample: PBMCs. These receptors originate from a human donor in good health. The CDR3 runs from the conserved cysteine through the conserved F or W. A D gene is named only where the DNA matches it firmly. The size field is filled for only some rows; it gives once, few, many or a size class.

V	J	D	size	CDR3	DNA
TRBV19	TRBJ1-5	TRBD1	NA	CASSDRGGQPQHF	TGTGCCAGTAGCGACAGGGGAGGTCAGCCCCAGCATTTT
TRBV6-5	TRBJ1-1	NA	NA	CASSDDRYTEAFF	TGTGCCAGCAGTGACGACAGATACACTGAAGCTTTCTTT
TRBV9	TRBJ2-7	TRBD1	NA	CASSVAGQGAYEQYF	TGTGCCAGCAGCGTAGCGGGACAGGGGGCCTACGAGCAGTACTTC
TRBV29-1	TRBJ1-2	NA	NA	CSVVGLEYGYTF	TGCAGCGTTGTTGGATTGGAGTATGGCTACACCTTC
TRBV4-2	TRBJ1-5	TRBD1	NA	CASSQDLSGTVNQPQHF	TGTGCCAGCAGCCAAGATCTATCCGGGACAGTTAATCAGCCCCAGCATTTT
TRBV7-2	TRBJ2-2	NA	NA	CASSLQVTGELFF	TGTGCCAGCAGCTTGCAGGTGACCGGGGAGCTGTTTTTT
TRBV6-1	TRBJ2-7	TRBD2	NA	CASSEWGTSGGVYEQYF	TGTGCCAGCAGTGAATGGGGGACTAGCGGGGGGGTCTACGAGCAGTACTTC
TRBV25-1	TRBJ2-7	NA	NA	CASSEPGDYEQYF	TGTGCCAGCAGTGAGCCGGGGGACTACGAGCAGTACTTC
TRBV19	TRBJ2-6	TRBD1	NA	CASSMTQGAPGANVLTF	TGTGCCAGTAGTATGACCCAGGGGGCACCTGGGGCCAACGTCCTGACTTTC
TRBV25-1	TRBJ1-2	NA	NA	CASSTQQGRGYTF	TGTGCCAGCAGTACCCAACAGGGCCGGGGCTACACCTTC
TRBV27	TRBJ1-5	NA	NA	CASSPGGYYYQPQHF	TGTGCCAGCAGCCCCGGGGGATATTATTATCAGCCCCAGCATTTT
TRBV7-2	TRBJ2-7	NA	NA	CASSPAGREQYF	TGTGCCAGCAGCCCTGCGGGACGAGAGCAGTACTTC
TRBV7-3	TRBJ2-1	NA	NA	CASSLDSYNEQFF	TGTGCCAGCAGCCTCGACTCTTACAATGAGCAGTTCTTC
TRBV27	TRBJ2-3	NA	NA	CASSLSILRTDTQYF	TGTGCCAGCAGTTTAAGTATACTACGCACAGATACGCAGTATTTT
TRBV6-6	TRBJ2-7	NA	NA	CASSYSSQLAYEQYF	TGTGCCAGCAGTTATTCCTCCCAACTTGCCTACGAGCAGTACTTC
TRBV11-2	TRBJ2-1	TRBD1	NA	CASSRQGEGYNEQFF	TGTGCCAGCAGCCGACAGGGAGAAGGGTACAATGAGCAGTTCTTC
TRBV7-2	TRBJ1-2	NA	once	CASSLDYRDYGYTF	TGTGCCAGCAGCTTAGATTACAGGGACTATGGCTACACCTTC
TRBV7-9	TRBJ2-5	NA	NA	CASSPSGLGTQYF	TGTGCCAGCAGCCCGTCCGGGTTGGGGACCCAGTACTTC
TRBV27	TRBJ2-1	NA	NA	CASSFFAGGPGEQFF	TGTGCCAGCAGTTTTTTTGCGGGTGGTCCGGGTGAGCAGTTCTTC
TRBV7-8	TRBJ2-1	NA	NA	CASSLAKGIYEQFF	TGTGCCAGCAGCTTAGCAAAGGGGATCTATGAGCAGTTCTTC
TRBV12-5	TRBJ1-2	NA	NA	CASGRTGKYGYTF	TGTGCTAGTGGACGCACAGGGAAATATGGCTACACCTTC
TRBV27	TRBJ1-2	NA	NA	CASSPNNYGYTF	TGTGCCAGCAGTCCCAATAACTATGGCTACACCTTC
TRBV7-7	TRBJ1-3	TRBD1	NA	CASSSGQGLGNTIYF	TGTGCTAGCAGTTCGGGACAGGGGCTTGGAAACACCATATATTTT
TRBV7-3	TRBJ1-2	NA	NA	CASSLTTAREGYTF	TGTGCCAGCAGCTTAACAACCGCCCGGGAAGGCTACACCTTC
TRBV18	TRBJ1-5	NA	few	CASSPKDSINQPQHF	TGTGCCAGCTCACCGAAGGACAGCATCAATCAGCCCCAGCATTTT
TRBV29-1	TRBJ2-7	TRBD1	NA	CSVEGQVPYEQYF	TGCAGCGTGGAGGGACAGGTCCCCTACGAGCAGTACTTC
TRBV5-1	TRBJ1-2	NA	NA	CASSLDRDNYGYTF	TGCGCCAGCAGCTTGGACAGGGACAACTATGGCTACACCTTC
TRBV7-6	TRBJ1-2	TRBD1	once	CASSPGQGFYGYTF	TGTGCCAGCAGCCCGGGACAGGGCTTCTATGGCTACACCTTC
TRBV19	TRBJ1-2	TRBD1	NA	CASANRDRGGYTF	TGTGCCAGCGCCAACCGGGACAGGGGTGGCTACACCTTC
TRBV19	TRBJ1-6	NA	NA	CASRGNYNSPLHF	TGTGCCAGCCGGGGTAATTATAATTCACCCCTCCACTTT
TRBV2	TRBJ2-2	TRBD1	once	CASRDRKYGELFF	TGTGCCAGCCGGGACAGAAAATACGGGGAGCTGTTTTTT
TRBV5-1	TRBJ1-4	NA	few	CASHGATNEKLFF	TGCGCCAGCCACGGTGCAACTAATGAAAAACTGTTTTTT
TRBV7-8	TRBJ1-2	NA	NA	CASSSGSYGYTF	TGTGCCAGCAGCTCGGGGTCGTATGGCTACACCTTC
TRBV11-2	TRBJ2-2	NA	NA	CASSLGVRVSPGELFF	TGTGCCAGCAGCTTAGGAGTGAGAGTGTCTCCTGGGGAGCTGTTTTTT
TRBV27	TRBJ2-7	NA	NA	CASSLVLSYEQYF	TGTGCCAGCAGTTTAGTCCTTTCCTACGAGCAGTACTTC
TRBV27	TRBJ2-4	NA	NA	CASSYRDGGSIQYF	TGTGCCAGCAGTTACCGGGACGGGGGAAGCATTCAGTACTTC
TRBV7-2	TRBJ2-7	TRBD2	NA	CASSRGPGGPHEQYF	TGTGCCAGCAGCCGAGGGCCGGGAGGGCCCCACGAGCAGTACTTC
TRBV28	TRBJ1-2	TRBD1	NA	CASSPRGTGEDGYTF	TGTGCCAGCAGCCCCCGTGGGACAGGGGAGGATGGCTACACCTTC
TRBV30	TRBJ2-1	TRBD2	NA	CAWSSGRAYEQFF	TGTGCCTGGAGTAGCGGGAGGGCGTATGAGCAGTTCTTC
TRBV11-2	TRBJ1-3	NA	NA	CASSGWSTNSGNTIYF	TGTGCCAGCAGCGGGTGGAGTACGAACTCTGGAAACACCATATATTTT
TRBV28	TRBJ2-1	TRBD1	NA	CASSPQGIMSNEQFF	TGTGCCAGCAGCCCACAGGGGATAATGAGCAATGAGCAGTTCTTC
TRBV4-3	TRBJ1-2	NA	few	CASSQQVQWDGYTF	TGCGCCAGCAGCCAGCAAGTACAGTGGGATGGCTACACCTTC
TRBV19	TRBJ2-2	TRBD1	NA	CASTRTGDTGELFF	TGTGCCAGTACCAGGACAGGGGACACCGGGGAGCTGTTTTTT
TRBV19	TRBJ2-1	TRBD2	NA	CASSAPGVAGSNEQFF	TGTGCCAGTAGTGCCCCGGGAGTAGCGGGGTCAAATGAGCAGTTCTTC
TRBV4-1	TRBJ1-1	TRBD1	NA	CASRKPGQLNTEAFF	TGCGCCAGCAGAAAGCCGGGACAGCTTAACACTGAAGCTTTCTTT
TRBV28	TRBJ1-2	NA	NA	CASSSQGYGYTF	TGTGCCAGCAGTTCGCAGGGGTATGGCTACACCTTC
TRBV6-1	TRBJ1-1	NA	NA	CASSDRRRTEAFF	TGTGCCAGCAGTGATAGGAGGAGAACTGAAGCTTTCTTT
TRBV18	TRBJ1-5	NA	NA	CASSEFVAALGAATYQPQHF	TGTGCCAGCTCAGAGTTCGTGGCGGCCCTTGGGGCGGCCACCTATCAGCCCCAGCATTTT